The 20 T cell receptor beta chains below all came from one sample that was sequenced in a study of blood T cell repertoires in COVID-19. Sequencing used immunoSEQ multiplex PCR; TCRdb keeps in-frame clones, though not all of them. The sample contains some 340,000 clones, 85% of which appear only once. Specimen: peripheral blood. The receptors come from a woman under 30 with acute or convalescent COVID-19.

J is TRBJ1-2 and V is TRBV19, with 8 bases identical to TRBD1. CDR1 and CDR2 from the germline V gene are LNHDA and SQIVND (reference sequence). This CDR3 has 15 amino acids. Losses at the gene ends were 1 base for V and 6 bases for J; bases not matched to a gene: 7. The DNA for the CDR3 is TGTGCCAGTAGTATAGGGACAGGGCGGGGCGATGGCTACACCTTC. Amino acid sequence: CASSIGTGRGDGYTF.

The genes are TRBV7-2 and TRBJ2-7; tentative D call: TRBD1 (6 bases). Trimming took off 1 base at V and 3 bases at J, with 13 bases between the two ends. There are 15 residues in the CDR3. CDR1 and CDR2 from the germline V gene are SGHTA and FQGNSA. CDR3 DNA sequence: TGTGCCAGCAGCTTAGGTTCGGGGACAAACTACGAGCAGTACTTC. Protein product: CASSLGSGTNYEQYF.

CDR3 sequence (DNA): TGTGCCAGCTCACCCAGACAGGGGGCGGTCTACGAGCAGTACTTC. Translating it yields CASSPRQGAVYEQYF. The genes are TRBV18 and TRBJ2-7; 10 bases are a match to TRBD1. The junction had 5 bases not matched to a gene; V was cut back by 3 bases and J by 3 bases. This CDR3 is 15 amino acids long. Germline V gives CDR1 KGHSH, CDR2 LQKENI. Looking up the rest from reference TRBV18 and TRBJ2-7 gives the full variable domain: NAGVMQNPRHLVRRRGQEARLRCSPMKGHSHVYWYRQLPEEGLKFMVYLQKENIIDESGMPKERFSAEFPKEGPSILRIQQVVRGDSAAYFCASSPRQGAVYEQYFGPGTRLTVT.

This clone was picked up a small number of times. CDR3 residues: CASSLKASGNYGYTF. The CDR3 DNA reads TGTGCCAGCAGCTTAAAAGCCTCGGGGAACTATGGCTACACCTTC. The J gene is TRBJ1-2, the V gene TRBV7-2; D uncertain. The V gene's germline CDR1 is SGHTA and CDR2 FQGNSA. Trimming took off 2 bases at V and 2 bases at J, with 12 bases between the two ends. The CDR3 is 15 residues long.

The chain couples TRBV7-2 to TRBJ1-2, with D perhaps TRBD1 (6 bases). CDR1 and CDR2 from the germline V gene are SGHTA and FQGNSA. The length of the CDR3 is 14 residues. Trimming shortened V by 5 bases and J by 8 bases, and 18 bases separated the two germline ends. CDR3 amino acids: CASSPRGGLGGYTF. DNA of the CDR3: TGTGCCAGCAGCCCAAGGGGGGGCCTAGGCGGCTACACCTTC. The full variable domain, completed using reference TRBV7-2 and TRBJ1-2, is GAGVSQSPSNKVTEKGKDVELRCDPISGHTALYWYRQSLGQGLEFLIYFQGNSAPDKSGLPSDRFSAERTGGSVSTLTIQRTQQEDSAVYLCASSPRGGLGGYTFGSGTRLTVV.

The V and J genes are TRBV28 and TRBJ1-4; maybe TRBD1 (6 bases). CDR3 size: 17 residues. Per germline, CDR1 MDHEN and CDR2 SYDVKM. V was clipped by 3 bases and J by 0 bases, with 14 bases between them. CDR3 sequence (DNA): TGTGCCAGCAGTTTGAGGGAGCAGGGGCCAACTAATGAAAAACTGTTTTTT. Its protein is CASSLREQGPTNEKLFF.

This chain joins TRBV9 and TRBJ2-7, with 8 bases that match TRBD1. The CDR3 loop spans 15 amino acids. V dropped 4 bases and J dropped 3; count of bases not matched to a gene: 9. Germline V gene data show CDR1 as SGDLS and CDR2 as YYNGEE. The CDR3 nucleotides read TGTGCCAGCAGCACCGGCCCGGGACAGGTCTACGAGCAGTACTTC. Translated, it gives CASSTGPGQVYEQYF.

This clone has just a few counts. The chain carries TRBV6-6 and TRBJ2-2, with 7 bases matching TRBD1. The CDR3 consists of 14 residues. V gave up 2 bases and J gave up 4 bases; unmatched junction bases: 1. Germline assignment: CDR1 MNHNY and CDR2 SVGAGI (reference sequence). In DNA, the CDR3 is TGTGCCAGCAGTTACCGACAGGGCACCGGGGAGCTGTTTTTT. It encodes CASSYRQGTGELFF.

The V gene is TRBV3-1 (or the pseudogene TRBV3-2), the J gene TRBJ2-5, with a weak D call TRBD2 (6 bases). Germline V gene data show CDR1 as LGHDT and CDR2 as YNNKEL (reference sequence). The V gene lost 2 bases and the J gene lost 5 bases, with 18 bases spanning the gap. This CDR3 is 16 amino acids long. The CDR3 region has the DNA TGTGCCAGCAGCCAAAATGAAGGGAGGATGGTGGAGACCCAGTACTTC. The encoded protein is CASSQNEGRMVETQYF.

This chain uses TRBV20-1 with TRBJ2-1; D call uncertain. CDR1 is DFQATT, CDR2 SNEGSKA, per germline (reference sequence). This CDR3 contains 11 residues. Deletions cut 6 bases from V and 5 bases from J, with 8 bases between. The CDR3 region is CSAMGHNEQFF. CDR3 DNA sequence: TGCAGTGCAATGGGCCACAATGAGCAGTTCTTC.

The rearrangement uses TRBV18 and TRBJ1-1; D is perhaps TRBD1 (6 bases). The CDR3 runs 14 residues. Trimming shortened V by 7 bases and J by 3 bases, and 15 bases separated the two germline ends. Germline V gene lookup returns CDR1 KGHSH and CDR2 LQKENI. CDR3 bases: TGTGCCAGCTACCTAAACAGGGCGTACACTGAAGCTTTCTTT. It encodes CASYLNRAYTEAFF.

This clone has only one observation. The rearrangement uses TRBV28 and TRBJ2-3, with D maybe TRBD2 (7 bases). The germline CDR1 and CDR2 sequences are MDHEN and SYDVKM. V was clipped by 10 bases and J by 2 bases, with 16 bases between them. The CDR3 contains 14 residues. CDR3 residues: CAIQRGGNTDTQYF. The CDR3 bases are TGTGCCATCCAGAGGGGGGGTAACACAGATACGCAGTATTTT.

This CDR3 reads CASSSEIAGEIDTQYF. The CDR3, as DNA: TGTGCCAGCAGCTCCGAAATAGCGGGAGAGATAGATACGCAGTATTTT. J is TRBJ2-3 and V is TRBV13; 9 positions match TRBD2. V was pared by 4 bases and J by 5 bases, with 10 bases of the junction left unmatched. CDR3 length equals 16 residues. Germline V gene data show CDR1 as PRHDT and CDR2 as FYEKMQ (reference sequence).

This chain links TRBV28 with TRBJ1-2; D gene unclear. The CDR3 is 15 amino acids. Trimming took 1 base from V and 4 from J, leaving 13 bases between them. The germline V gene has CDR1 MDHEN and CDR2 SYDVKM. The CDR3 nucleotides are TGTGCCAGCAGTTTATTACTTGATGGGCCCTATGGCTACACCTTC. It yields the protein CASSLLLDGPYGYTF.

The V call is TRBV19, the J call TRBJ1-1, with D maybe TRBD1 (5 bases). The CDR3 extends over 14 amino acids. The V end was cut by 5 bases, the J end by 7 bases, with 17 bases between. Per germline, CDR1 LNHDA and CDR2 SQIVND (reference sequence). CDR3 coding DNA: TGTGCCAGTAGTCCCTCTTCGACAGTCGATGAAGCTTTCTTT. Translation: CASSPSSTVDEAFF.

A single count supports this clone. J is TRBJ2-1 and V is TRBV9; 8 bases match TRBD1. Germline CDR1 reads SGDLS; CDR2 reads YYNGEE. This CDR3 is 18 amino acids long. The V gene end was trimmed by 0 bases and the J gene end by 5 bases; junction bases not matched to a gene: 13. The DNA for the CDR3 is TGTGCCAGCAGCGTAGAAGCCGGGCAGGGGGCGCGCGACAATGAGCAGTTCTTC. Its translation is CASSVEAGQGARDNEQFF.

J is TRBJ2-5 and V is TRBV15, with 9 bases matching TRBD2. V trimming: 4 bases; J trimming: 9 bases; junction bases outside the gene matches: 15. Germline lookup yields CDR1 LNHNV and CDR2 YYDKDF (reference sequence). The CDR3 runs 16 residues. Here the CDR3 reads CATSTRPTSGSGPQYF. CDR3 bases: TGTGCCACCAGCACCCGGCCGACTAGCGGCTCCGGGCCCCAGTACTTC.

J is TRBJ1-2 and V is TRBV19; tentatively, D is TRBD1 (5 bases). This CDR3 has 14 amino acids. Germline CDR1 LNHDA, CDR2 SQIVND (reference sequence). V was shortened by 4 bases and J by 6 bases, with 15 bases between the two germline ends. The CDR3 here is CASSNLDTWDGYTF. In nucleotides, the CDR3 is TGTGCCAGTAGTAATTTGGACACTTGGGATGGCTACACCTTC.

V is TRBV12-3 or TRBV12-4 and J is TRBJ1-5; tentatively, D is TRBD1 (6 bases). The length of the CDR3 is 13 residues. V lost 3 bases, J lost 10 bases, and 13 bases lay in between. The CDR3: CASSFEQGLPQHF. In nucleotides, the CDR3 is TGTGCCAGCAGTTTCGAACAGGGTTTACCCCAGCATTTT.

The chain carries TRBV19 and TRBJ1-2; TRBD1 agrees at 9 bases. Looked up from germline, CDR1 is LNHDA and CDR2 is SQIVND (reference sequence). This CDR3 region has 17 residues. V trimming: 3 bases; J trimming: 4 bases; junction bases outside the gene matches: 12. CDR3 loop: CASSIASDRGLIYGYTF. The CDR3 DNA is TGTGCCAGTAGTATCGCCTCGGACAGGGGATTGATCTATGGCTACACCTTC. Looking up the rest from reference TRBV19 and TRBJ1-2 gives the full variable domain: DGGITQSPKYLFRKEGQNVTLSCEQNLNHDAMYWYRQDPGQGLRLIYYSQIVNDFQKGDIAEGYSVSREKKESFPLTVTSAQKNPTAFYLCASSIASDRGLIYGYTFGSGTRLTVV.